The next 18 T cell receptor beta chains were all read from a single sample in a study of T cell repertoires in cytomegalovirus infection. These TCRs' antigens remain unknown. TCRdb called the reads again in MiXCR, with one record for every CDR3 protein. The sample includes around 300,000 distinct CDR3 sequences, about 20% of them seen just once. The sequenced sample was cultured PBMCs, obtained from culture after CMV antigen stimulation. The receptors come from a human donor in good health (CMV status not recorded). Some clones in this sample may be carry-over from other donors' samples.

In its sample, this clonotype was seen many times. The chain joins TRBV7-2 to TRBJ2-1, with D possibly being TRBD1 (5 bases). This CDR3 comprises 15 residues. Looked up from germline, CDR1 is SGHTA and CDR2 is FQGNSA. Deletions cut 7 bases from V and 8 bases from J, with 21 bases between. CDR3 in amino acids: CASTLGEVEWDEQFF. The CDR3 nucleotides are TGTGCCAGCACCCTAGGGGAAGTGGAGTGGGATGAGCAGTTCTTC.

The J gene is TRBJ2-7, the V gene TRBV6-2 or TRBV6-3, with D perhaps matching TRBD1 or TRBD2 (5 bases each). V was pared by 4 bases and J by 9 bases, with 10 bases between. The CDR3 runs 11 residues. CDR1 is MNHEY, CDR2 SVGEGT, per germline. CDR3 coding DNA: TGTGCCAGCAGTTGGGACCGTATGCAGTACTTC. Protein sequence: CASSWDRMQYF.

This clonotype was detected only a few times. The V and J genes are TRBV23-1 and TRBJ2-1, with 8 bases fitting TRBD1. TRBV23-1 is an open reading frame, and its role is uncertain. Trimming cost V 6 bases and J 2 bases; bases outside gene matches: 9. The CDR3 loop spans 16 amino acids. The DNA of the CDR3 is TGCGCCAGCAGGCCCGGACAGGGCGATACCTACAATGAGCAGTTCTTC. This codes for CASRPGQGDTYNEQFF.

This clonotype was seen a handful of times. The chain joins TRBV12-3 or TRBV12-4 to TRBJ2-2; no definite D call. This CDR3 contains 14 residues. The V gene lost 3 bases and the J gene lost 7 bases, with 12 bases spanning the gap. The CDR3 is CASSFLWVGGELFF. In DNA, the CDR3 is TGTGCCAGCAGTTTTTTATGGGTTGGCGGGGAGCTGTTTTTT.

This clonotype came up a few times. The chain combines TRBV7-2 with TRBJ2-3; no reliable D call. The germline V gene encodes CDR1 SGHTA and CDR2 FQGNSA. This CDR3 is built from 12 residues. V was cut by 1 base and J by 8 bases, with 7 bases left in between. Here the CDR3 DNA reads TGTGCCAGCAGCTTAGAAACCGCTACGCAGTATTTT. Translated, it gives CASSLETATQYF.

The CDR3 sequence is CASSQDPGVAGGRYEQFF. The CDR3, as DNA: TGCGCCAGCAGCCAAGACCCCGGGGTAGCGGGAGGGCGATATGAGCAGTTCTTC. V usage is TRBV4-3 and J usage is TRBJ2-1; TRBD2 matches at 11 bases. The germline gives CDR1 LGHNA, CDR2 YSLEER. J gave up 8 bases and V 0 bases, and 12 bases lay outside the gene matches. There are 18 residues in the CDR3.

This clonotype was counted at least ten times. The V and J genes are TRBV7-8 and TRBJ2-7; 13 bases agree with TRBD2. Losses at the gene ends were 3 bases for V and 5 bases for J; bases not matched to a gene: 4. There are 15 residues in the CDR3. Germline V lookup: CDR1 SGHVS, CDR2 FQNEAQ. This CDR3 reads CASSFQGLAGDEQYV. In nucleotides, the CDR3 is TGTGCCAGCAGCTTTCAAGGACTAGCGGGAGACGAGCAGTACGTC.

This clonotype appeared a few times. The chain joins TRBV27 to TRBJ1-3, with TRBD1 matching 7 bases. J gave up 4 bases and V 6 bases, and 3 bases lay outside the gene matches. The length of the CDR3 is 13 residues. Germline loops: CDR1 MNHEY, CDR2 SMNVEV (reference sequence). The CDR3 reads CASRQGFGNTIYF. The CDR3 DNA reads TGTGCCAGCAGACAGGGGTTCGGAAACACCATATATTTT.

This clonotype has only a few counts. The chain joins TRBV7-6 to TRBJ1-1, with unresolved D. Germline CDR1 SGHVS, CDR2 FNYEAQ. The V end was cut by 2 bases, the J end by 4 bases, with 8 bases between. The CDR3 spans 13 residues. The CDR3 region has the DNA TGTGCCAGCAGCTTAAGGTGGGGCACTGAAGCTTTCTTT. It specifies CASSLRWGTEAFF.

This clonotype was picked up many times. The V call is TRBV7-6, the J call TRBJ2-1; D is unresolved. The CDR3 is 13 amino acids. V was trimmed by 2 bases and J by 2 bases, leaving 4 bases between them. The germline gives CDR1 SGHVS, CDR2 FNYEAQ. This CDR3 is CASSLSPYNEQFF. CDR3 DNA sequence: TGTGCCAGCAGCTTAAGTCCCTACAATGAGCAGTTCTTC.

The chain is built from TRBV11-3 and TRBJ2-1, with 11 bases matching TRBD2. J lost 4 bases, V lost 5 bases, and 10 bases had no gene match. CDR3 size: 17 residues. CDR1 and CDR2 from the germline V gene are SGHNT and YENEEA. The CDR3 nucleotides are TGTGCCAGCAGCGGCCGTCAGACTAGCGGGGTGTACAATGAGCAGTTCTTC. It specifies CASSGRQTSGVYNEQFF.

There are many counts of this clonotype. The chain combines TRBV6-5 with TRBJ2-3, with 7 bases that match TRBD2. V shed 2 bases and J 2 bases; nucleotides not matched to a gene: 4. The CDR3 runs to 15 residues. CDR1 is MNHEY and CDR2 is SVGAGI in the germline V gene. The CDR3, as DNA: TGTGCCAGCAGTTACACGGGAGGACTCACAGATACGCAGTATTTT. Protein sequence: CASSYTGGLTDTQYF.

The table lists this clonotype with many counts. The chain uses TRBV6-2 or TRBV6-3 and TRBJ1-5; D is unclear. V lost 5 bases, J lost 6 bases, and 14 bases lay in between. The CDR3 has 14 amino acids. Germline-derived CDR1 and CDR2 are MNHEY and SVGEGT. The CDR3 reads CASSPSGRVQPQHF. Here the CDR3 DNA reads TGTGCCAGCAGTCCCTCGGGGAGGGTTCAGCCCCAGCATTTT.

V gene TRBV4-3 combines with J gene TRBJ1-6, with D maybe TRBD1 (5 bases). The V and J ends lost 0 bases and 10 bases respectively, with 13 bases between them. Germline CDR1 is LGHNA and CDR2 is YSLEER. The CDR3 is made up of 15 amino acids. DNA for the CDR3: TGCGCCAGCAGCCAAGACCCCATAACAGGATCACCCCTCCACTTT. It codes for CASSQDPITGSPLHF.

The chain couples TRBV11-2 to TRBJ2-1; D call uncertain. V lost 1 base and J lost 9, with 10 bases in between. Per germline, CDR1 SGHAT and CDR2 FQNNGV. This CDR3 comprises 13 residues. As DNA, the CDR3 is TGTGCCAGCAGCTTAGCGTCATTCACTGAGCAGTTCTTC. It specifies CASSLASFTEQFF.

This clonotype occurred many times. The genes are TRBV7-8 and TRBJ2-2; TRBD2 matches at 8 bases. V was clipped by 2 bases and J by 6 bases; unmatched bases: 5. The CDR3 is 15 amino acids. Germline CDR1 SGHVS, CDR2 FQNEAQ. CDR3 DNA sequence: TGTGCCAGCAGCTTATCAGCGGGAGTCGCCGGGGAGCTGTTTTTT. It codes for CASSLSAGVAGELFF.

V usage is TRBV7-6 and J usage is TRBJ2-5; TRBD1 is a possible D gene (6 bases). V was shortened by 3 bases and J by 9 bases, with 20 bases between the two germline ends. The CDR3 covers 15 residues. Germline V gene lookup returns CDR1 SGHVS and CDR2 FNYEAQ. The CDR3 bases are TGTGCCAGCAGCTTGCGGCAGGGGTCGTTTGAGGCCCAGTACTTC. Residues: CASSLRQGSFEAQYF.

This clonotype was found a few times. CDR3 bases: TGTGCCAGCAGCTTTCGGGGGACCTACGGGGAGCTGTTTTTT. Translating gives CASSFRGTYGELFF. This chain connects TRBV7-9 to TRBJ2-2; D is perhaps TRBD2 (6 bases). Trimming left V 3 bases short and J 7 bases short, with 12 bases between. The CDR3 consists of 14 residues. In germline, CDR1 is SEHNR, CDR2 FQNEAQ (reference sequence).